Presented here are 21 T cell receptor beta chains from one specimen sequenced in a study of blood T cells in healthy people across ages. A J-beta primer mix and a sample-barcoded 5' primer were used in a second PCR of about 7 to 12 cycles. Each CDR3 protein gets one entry after TCRdb re-called the 5' RACE reads with MiXCR. This sample has around 600,000 distinct CDR3 sequences, with around 50% found just once. Sequencing was done on a sample of blood. The source is a man older than 75 in good health.

The V gene is TRBV20-1, the J gene TRBJ2-5; D tentatively fits TRBD1 or TRBD2 (5 bases each). Germline-derived CDR1 and CDR2 are DFQATT and SNEGSKA (reference sequence). CDR3 length equals 14 residues. The V end was cut by 1 base, the J end by 4 bases, with 13 bases between. Here the CDR3 reads CSARGGTQVETQYF. The CDR3 DNA follows: TGCAGTGCTAGAGGTGGGACCCAAGTAGAGACCCAGTACTTC.

This rearrangement joins TRBV6-2 or TRBV6-3 to TRBJ1-2, with TRBD1 as a possible D gene (5 bases). The V gene's germline CDR1 is MNHEY and CDR2 SVGEGT. V lost 7 bases, J lost 3 bases, and 15 bases lay in between. The CDR3 length is 14 residues. The chain's CDR3 is CASTPTDSYYGYTF. The CDR3 bases are TGTGCCAGCACCCCTACAGACAGCTACTATGGCTACACCTTC.

The rearrangement uses TRBV6-2 or TRBV6-3 and TRBJ2-7, with 7 bases fitting TRBD1. The J call is doubtful: the DNA matches TRBJ2-5 better. The length of the CDR3 is 15 residues. Per the germline V gene, CDR1 is MNHEY and CDR2 is SVGEGT. CDR3: CASSTPGQRAETQYF. DNA of the CDR3: TGTGCCAGCAGTACACCGGGACAGAGGGCCGAGACCCAGTACTTC.

Only a few counts were recorded for this clonotype. The chain recombines TRBV15 with TRBJ2-3; TRBD2 matches at 7 bases. Germline values: CDR1 LNHNV, CDR2 YYDKDF (reference sequence). The CDR3 is made up of 13 amino acids. The V and J ends lost 8 bases and 2 bases, in that order; junction bases with no gene match: 4. CDR3 nucleotides: TGTGCCACCCGGGACTATAACACAGATACGCAGTATTTT. Amino acid sequence: CATRDYNTDTQYF.

This clonotype was recorded once. A much larger clone is a single base away; this may be a read error. The chain combines TRBV12-3 or TRBV12-4 with TRBJ2-3; 10 bases map to TRBD1. This CDR3 region has 14 residues. The CDR3 is CASSPGTGADAQYF. The CDR3 nucleotides read TGTGCCAGCAGTCCCGGGACAGGGGCAGATGCGCAGTATTTT.

In this sample, this clonotype turned up many times. The chain links TRBV6-6 to TRBJ2-5; TRBD1 is a possible D gene (6 bases). Looked up from germline, CDR1 is MNHNY and CDR2 is SVGAGI (reference sequence). Deletions cut 6 bases from V and 2 bases from J, with 19 bases between. The length of the CDR3 is 16 residues. CDR3 residues: CASRKPDSRLQETQYF. For the CDR3, the DNA is TGTGCCAGCAGGAAACCGGACAGCCGACTTCAAGAGACCCAGTACTTC.

About this clonotype itself: A much larger clone differs by one base, so this may be a read error. The V and J genes are TRBV7-2 and TRBJ1-2; TRBD1 aligns across 10 bases. CDR3 size: 13 residues. The germline gives CDR1 SGHTA, CDR2 FQGNSA. The CDR3 sequence is CASSSDRGYGCTF. DNA of the CDR3: TGTGCCAGCAGCTCGGACAGGGGGTATGGCTGCACCTTC. Drawing the rest from reference TRBV7-2 and TRBJ1-2, the complete variable domain is GAGVSQSPSNKVTEKGKDVELRCDPISGHTALYWYRQSLGQGLEFLIYFQGNSAPDKSGLPSDRFSAERTGGSVSTLTIQRTQQEDSAVYLCASSSDRGYGCTFGSGTRLTVV.

V and J are TRBV7-2 and TRBJ2-6, with 8 bases identical to TRBD1. CDR1 is SGHTA, CDR2 FQGNSA, per germline. After removal of 5 bases from V and 4 bases from J, the junction contained 10 bases not matched to a gene. The CDR3 is 17 residues long. The CDR3: CASSPRTGLGGANVLTF. The CDR3, as DNA: TGTGCCAGCAGCCCGAGGACAGGGTTAGGAGGGGCCAACGTCCTGACTTTC.

This clonotype has a count of ten or more. This chain uses TRBV6-6 with TRBJ2-3; a weak D match, TRBD2 (5 bases). This CDR3 is built from 17 residues. Trimming pared 0 bases from V and 6 bases from J, leaving 19 bases between. Germline CDR1 and CDR2: MNHNY and SVGAGI (reference sequence). CDR3 amino acids: CASSYSTLGAVRDTQYF. The CDR3, as DNA: TGTGCCAGCAGTTACTCGACTCTGGGAGCGGTGCGTGATACGCAGTATTTT.

V is TRBV20-1 and J is TRBJ2-1; D unclear. V dropped 1 base and J dropped 0 bases, with 16 bases sitting between them. Germline-derived CDR1 and CDR2 are DFQATT and SNEGSKA (reference sequence). This CDR3 has 17 amino acids. The CDR3 nucleotides are TGCAGTGCTAGAGGTCGCCCCAACGCAGTCTCCTACAATGAGCAGTTCTTC. Its translation: CSARGRPNAVSYNEQFF.

This chain connects TRBV20-1 to TRBJ2-1; tentatively, D is TRBD2 (6 bases). CDR1 is DFQATT and CDR2 is SNEGSKA in the germline V gene (reference sequence). The length of the CDR3 is 15 residues. V lost 6 bases and J 4 bases, leaving 19 bases between the germline ends. The DNA for the CDR3 is TGCAGTGCGAGGGTGCTAGCGCGACCTTACAATGAGCAGTTCTTC. Residues: CSARVLARPYNEQFF.

The chain links TRBV5-6 to TRBJ1-6; D call uncertain. V dropped 4 bases and J dropped 6 bases, with 14 bases sitting between them. Germline loops: CDR1 SGHDT, CDR2 YYEEEE. This CDR3 contains 15 residues. CDR3 coding DNA: TGTGCCAGCAGCCCCCGGGGTCGAGGTAATTCACCCCTCCACTTT. It encodes CASSPRGRGNSPLHF.

This clonotype was seen more than once but under ten times. CDR3 sequence reads: CSARVPSMMDTQYF. CDR3 coding DNA: TGCAGTGCTAGAGTGCCTAGCATGATGGATACGCAGTATTTT. V gene TRBV20-1 combines with J gene TRBJ2-3; a possible D gene is TRBD2 (5 bases). Germline assignment: CDR1 DFQATT and CDR2 SNEGSKA (reference sequence). The CDR3 extends over 14 amino acids. V was pared by 1 base and J by 6 bases, with 14 bases between.

The rearrangement uses TRBV29-1 and TRBJ2-5, with 9 nucleotides matching TRBD2. In germline, CDR1 is SQVTM, CDR2 ANQGSEA. The V segment lost 3 bases and the J segment 9 bases; nucleotides outside the gene matches: 2. This CDR3 is built from 11 residues. The CDR3 DNA follows: TGCAGCGTTGAGGGCGGGAGGGCCCAGTACTTC. Encoded protein: CSVEGGRAQYF. Full variable domain (remainder filled in from reference TRBV29-1 and TRBJ2-5): SAVISQKPSRDICQRGTSLTIQCQVDSQVTMMFWYRQQPGQSLTLIATANQGSEATYESGFVIDKFPISRPNLTFSTLTVSNMSPEDSSIYLCSVEGGRAQYFGPGTRLLVL.

V is TRBV20-1 and J is TRBJ2-5, with D perhaps given as TRBD1 or TRBD2 (5 bases each). The germline V gene encodes CDR1 DFQATT and CDR2 SNEGSKA (reference sequence). The length of the CDR3 is 14 residues. The germline V and J ends were trimmed by 6 bases and 2 bases, with 16 bases remaining between them. DNA of the CDR3: TGCAGTGCCCCTGTTGGGGGTCGGCAAGAGACCCAGTACTTC. Its translation is CSAPVGGRQETQYF.

The chain has TRBV6-2 or TRBV6-3 and TRBJ2-3; D unresolved. Germline CDR1 MNHEY, CDR2 SVGEGT. The CDR3 totals 14 residues. Deletions cut 10 bases from V and 4 bases from J, with 18 bases between. CDR3 nucleotide sequence: TGTGCCACGACCCAACCGGGCAGCGCAGATACGCAGTATTTT. Translating gives CATTQPGSADTQYF.

V gene TRBV12-3 or TRBV12-4 combines with J gene TRBJ2-7, with D hard to call. The CDR3 loop spans 12 amino acids. Trimming shortened V by 5 bases and J by 3 bases, and 8 bases separated the two germline ends. CDR3 protein: CASSNDGYEQYF. CDR3 nucleotide sequence: TGTGCCAGCAGTAACGACGGCTACGAGCAGTACTTC.

V is TRBV28 and J is TRBJ2-1; 12 bases match TRBD2. The CDR3 consists of 14 residues. Unmatched junction bases numbered 3, after V lost 5 bases and J lost 7 bases. Germline V gene sequence: CDR1 MDHEN, CDR2 SYDVKM. CDR3 protein: CASSGLAGKNEQFF. CDR3 bases: TGTGCCAGCAGTGGACTAGCGGGAAAGAATGAGCAGTTCTTC.

This clonotype was recorded once. The chain carries TRBV7-2 and TRBJ2-5; 9 bases are shared with TRBD2. The CDR3 extends over 14 amino acids. V was pared by 3 bases and J by 11 bases, with 10 bases of the junction left unmatched. Germline loops: CDR1 SGHTA, CDR2 FQGNSA. CDR3 amino acids: CASSFRLAASEQYF. In DNA form, the CDR3 reads TGTGCCAGCAGCTTCAGACTAGCGGCTAGTGAGCAGTACTTC. The whole variable domain, remainder taken from reference TRBV7-2 and TRBJ2-5, is GAGVSQSPSNKVTEKGKDVELRCDPISGHTALYWYRQSLGQGLEFLIYFQGNSAPDKSGLPSDRFSAERTGGSVSTLTIQRTQQEDSAVYLCASSFRLAASEQYFGPGTRLLVL.

The gene calls are TRBV20-1 and TRBJ2-3; D remains unclear. CDR1 DFQATT and CDR2 SNEGSKA come from the germline V gene (reference sequence). This CDR3 contains 14 residues. V dropped 3 bases and J dropped 1 base, with 11 bases sitting between them. The CDR3 DNA follows: TGCAGTGCTAGGTGGGCTAGGGGCACAGATACGCAGTATTTT. It yields the protein CSARWARGTDTQYF.

V gene TRBV27 combines with J gene TRBJ2-5, with a possible D match to TRBD1 (7 bases). The CDR3 runs to 13 residues. V was pared by 8 bases and J by 5 bases, with 15 bases between. Germline V gene sequence: CDR1 MNHEY, CDR2 SMNVEV (reference sequence). The CDR3 spells CASQRQGGETQYF. The CDR3 bases are TGTGCCAGCCAACGACAGGGAGGTGAGACCCAGTACTTC.